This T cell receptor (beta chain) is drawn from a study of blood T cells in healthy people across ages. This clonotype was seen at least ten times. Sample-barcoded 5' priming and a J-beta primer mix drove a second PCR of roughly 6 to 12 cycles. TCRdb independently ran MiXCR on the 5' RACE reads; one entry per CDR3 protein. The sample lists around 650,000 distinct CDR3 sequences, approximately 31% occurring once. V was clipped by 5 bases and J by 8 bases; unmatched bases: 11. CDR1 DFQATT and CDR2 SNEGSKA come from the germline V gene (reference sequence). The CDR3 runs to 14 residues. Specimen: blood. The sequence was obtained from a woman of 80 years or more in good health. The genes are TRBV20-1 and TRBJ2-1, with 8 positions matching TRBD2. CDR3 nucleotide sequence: TGCAGTGCTCCAGCGGGGGCTCCTGGGGATGAGCAGTTCTTC. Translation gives CSAPAGAPGDEQFF.